Presented here are 27 T cell receptor beta chains from one specimen sequenced in a study of shared clonotypes between healthy human individuals. The table came from immunoSEQ multiplex PCR; TCRdb's copy has only in-frame clones and leaves some out. The sample consists of about 690,000 clones, less than 95% of them appearing once. Sequencing input: memory CD8+ T cells from PBMCs. Noted subset: CD45RO+ cells pooled with CCR7-negative TemRA cells. These receptors were collected from a man younger than 35 in good health. Some clones in this sample may be carry-over from other donors' samples.

The rearrangement links TRBV27 to TRBJ2-1; 9 bases agree with TRBD2. The germline V gene has CDR1 MNHEY and CDR2 SMNVEV (reference sequence). The V and J ends lost 6 bases and 0 bases, in that order; junction bases with no gene match: 0. The CDR3 consists of 14 residues. CDR3 nucleotide sequence: TGTGCCAGCAGAGCGGGAGGCTCCTACAATGAGCAGTTCTTC. Encoded protein: CASRAGGSYNEQFF.

The chain is built from TRBV30 and TRBJ1-4; D is possibly TRBD1 (5 bases). CDR3 length: 13 residues. Germline V gene lookup returns CDR1 GTSNPN and CDR2 SVGIG (reference sequence). V was cut by 4 bases and J by 8 bases, with 14 bases left in between. This CDR3 is CAWTLGSGEKLFF. The DNA of the CDR3 is TGTGCCTGGACTCTAGGGTCAGGGGAAAAACTGTTTTTT.

The chain employs TRBV10-1 and TRBJ2-1, with D possibly TRBD1 on 6 matching bases. V lost 3 bases and J lost 6, with 9 bases in between. CDR1 is WNHNN and CDR2 is SYGVQD in the germline V gene (reference sequence). The CDR3 runs to 13 residues. The CDR3 loop reads CASSDTGINEQFF. The CDR3 coding sequence is TGCGCCAGCAGTGATACAGGGATCAATGAGCAGTTCTTC.

This chain connects TRBV6-5 to TRBJ1-6, with a tentative D call TRBD1 (5 bases). V dropped 8 bases and J dropped 4 bases, with 9 bases sitting between them. The CDR3 loop spans 13 amino acids. The germline V gene has CDR1 MNHEY and CDR2 SVGAGI. The DNA for the CDR3 is TGTGCCAGCTTGGGGGGTTATAATTCACCCCTCCACTTT. As protein: CASLGGYNSPLHF.

The V call is TRBV5-6, the J call TRBJ2-1, with D perhaps TRBD2 (6 bases). Trimming removed 1 base at V and 8 bases at J, with 16 bases between. The CDR3 has 15 residues. Germline-derived CDR1 and CDR2 are SGHDT and YYEEEE. For the CDR3, the DNA is TGTGCCAGCAGCTTGTTAGGCGGCAGGGAGGATGAGCAGTTCTTC. The encoded protein is CASSLLGGREDEQFF.

This sequence joins TRBV7-9 and TRBJ2-5; no clear D gene. The CDR3 has 11 amino acids. Trimming removed 3 bases at V and 3 bases at J, with 2 bases between. The germline V gene encodes CDR1 SEHNR and CDR2 FQNEAQ (reference sequence). The CDR3 protein is CASSFKETQYF. DNA of the CDR3: TGTGCCAGCAGCTTTAAAGAGACCCAGTACTTC.

This chain joins TRBV27 and TRBJ2-7, with TRBD1 matching 7 bases. Germline-derived CDR1 and CDR2 are MNHEY and SMNVEV (reference sequence). The V segment lost 3 bases and the J segment 3 bases; nucleotides outside the gene matches: 11. The CDR3 extends over 16 amino acids. The CDR3 DNA follows: TGTGCCAGCAGTTTCTCTCAGGGGGTCAAGATCTACGAGCAGTACTTC. It is translated as CASSFSQGVKIYEQYF.

This chain connects TRBV4-2 to TRBJ2-1, with D possibly being TRBD2 (6 bases). Germline assignment: CDR1 LGHNA and CDR2 YNFKEQ. V was pared by 7 bases and J by 3 bases, with 19 bases between. The CDR3 runs to 16 residues. CDR3 protein: CASMQLAGSGYNEQFF. The CDR3 DNA reads as TGTGCCAGCATGCAACTGGCGGGGAGTGGCTACAATGAGCAGTTCTTC.

V gene TRBV9 combines with J gene TRBJ1-2; TRBD1 might be the D (6 bases). The length of the CDR3 is 15 residues. V was trimmed by 4 bases and J by 4 bases, leaving 17 bases between them. Germline-derived CDR1 and CDR2 are SGDLS and YYNGEE. DNA for the CDR3: TGTGCCAGCAGCCCTAACAGGGATTTAGGCTATGGCTACACCTTC. It yields the protein CASSPNRDLGYGYTF.

The chain employs TRBV7-8 and TRBJ1-4; maybe TRBD1 (5 bases). The CDR3 is 18 residues long. Germline-derived CDR1 and CDR2 are SGHVS and FQNEAQ. V lost 5 bases to trimming and J lost 0 bases, with 19 bases between them. CDR3: CASSPRGRVGSTNEKLFF. CDR3 sequence (DNA): TGTGCCAGCAGCCCTAGGGGCAGGGTAGGGTCAACTAATGAAAAACTGTTTTTT.

The rearrangement joins TRBV6-1 to TRBJ1-4; D remains ambiguous. V lost 7 bases and J 0 bases, leaving 12 bases between the germline ends. Germline loops: CDR1 MNHNS, CDR2 SASEGT. This CDR3 is built from 15 residues. This CDR3 reads CASKFWETTNEKLFF. DNA of the CDR3: TGTGCCAGCAAATTCTGGGAGACAACTAATGAAAAACTGTTTTTT.

V and J are TRBV19 and TRBJ1-1, with a tentative D call TRBD1 (6 bases). The V gene's germline CDR1 is LNHDA and CDR2 SQIVND (reference sequence). This CDR3 region has 14 residues. V was pared by 2 bases and J by 6 bases, with 13 bases between. The CDR3 nucleotides read TGTGCCAGTAGTATATCAGGGTGGGGGCCTGAAGCTTTCTTT. Translating it yields CASSISGWGPEAFF.

This chain uses TRBV19 with TRBJ1-1; no clear D. CDR1 and CDR2 (germline): LNHDA, SQIVND (reference sequence). The CDR3 is 14 residues long. Trimming took 3 bases from V and 7 from J, leaving 15 bases between them. As DNA, the CDR3 is TGTGCCAGTAGTATCTCCCCCGTCGTACGTGAAGCTTTCTTT. Its translation: CASSISPVVREAFF.

The V and J genes are TRBV30 and TRBJ2-3, with a tentative D call TRBD2 (5 bases). The CDR3 is 14 residues long. The V end was cut by 2 bases, the J end by 6 bases, with 15 bases between. Germline lookup yields CDR1 GTSNPN and CDR2 SVGIG (reference sequence). The CDR3 region is CAWSLGEIWDTQYF. DNA of the CDR3: TGTGCCTGGAGTCTCGGGGAAATTTGGGATACGCAGTATTTT.

The chain combines TRBV5-5 with TRBJ1-5; 9 bases fit TRBD1. Losses at the gene ends were 0 bases for V and 6 bases for J; bases not matched to a gene: 4. Germline V gene sequence: CDR1 SGHKS, CDR2 YYEKEE (reference sequence). The CDR3 extends over 15 amino acids. The CDR3 here is CASSLVETGGQPQHF. The CDR3 bases are TGTGCCAGCAGCTTGGTCGAGACAGGGGGTCAGCCCCAGCATTTT.

The chain uses TRBV9 and TRBJ1-2; 8 nucleotides line up with TRBD1. The CDR3 contains 15 residues. V lost 1 base, J lost 4 bases, and 6 bases stayed unmatched. The V gene's germline CDR1 is SGDLS and CDR2 YYNGEE. As DNA, the CDR3 is TGTGCCAGCAGCGTACGGACAGGGCCGGGCTATGGCTACACCTTC. It yields the protein CASSVRTGPGYGYTF.

This chain joins TRBV7-9 and TRBJ2-5; D possibly corresponds to TRBD1 (5 bases). The germline V gene encodes CDR1 SEHNR and CDR2 FQNEAQ (reference sequence). V was cut by 3 bases and J by 1 base, with 9 bases left in between. This CDR3 is 14 amino acids long. CDR3 sequence reads: CASSLGQPQETQYF. Written as DNA, the CDR3 is TGTGCCAGCAGCTTGGGGCAGCCCCAAGAGACCCAGTACTTC.

J is TRBJ1-2 and V is TRBV28; 7 bases match TRBD1. V lost 5 bases, J lost 8 bases, and 5 bases stayed unmatched. The CDR3 totals 12 residues. CDR1 is MDHEN and CDR2 is SYDVKM in the germline V gene. The CDR3 loop reads CASSPDRVGYTF. The DNA for the CDR3 is TGTGCCAGCAGTCCTGACAGGGTAGGCTACACCTTC.

V usage is TRBV27 and J usage is TRBJ2-7, with D hard to call. Trimming took 6 bases from V and 2 from J, leaving 14 bases between them. The CDR3 has 14 amino acids. Per germline, CDR1 MNHEY and CDR2 SMNVEV (reference sequence). This CDR3 is CASRQDGWTYEQYF. CDR3 DNA: TGTGCCAGCAGGCAGGACGGCTGGACCTACGAGCAGTACTTC.

A few counts support this clone. This sample also contains other DNA sequences that code for the same CDR3. J is TRBJ2-1 and V is TRBV30; no definite D call. V was trimmed by 0 bases and J by 6 bases, leaving 3 bases between them. Germline CDR1 and CDR2: GTSNPN and SVGIG (reference sequence). The CDR3 contains 11 residues. In DNA, the CDR3 is TGTGCCTGGAGTGTAGGCAATGAGCAGTTCTTC. Translation gives CAWSVGNEQFF.

V and J are TRBV11-2 and TRBJ1-1, with a weak D call TRBD1 (6 bases). This CDR3 spans 13 amino acids. The germline V and J ends were trimmed by 5 bases and 6 bases, with 13 bases remaining between them. Germline V gene lookup returns CDR1 SGHAT and CDR2 FQNNGV. The CDR3 bases are TGTGCCAGCAGCGGTACAGGGATCCCTGAAGCTTTCTTT. Encoded protein: CASSGTGIPEAFF.

V is TRBV28 and J is TRBJ2-1; 9 nucleotides line up with TRBD1. The length of the CDR3 is 16 residues. In germline, CDR1 is MDHEN, CDR2 SYDVKM. V lost 1 base, J lost 8 bases, and 9 bases stayed unmatched. The CDR3 DNA follows: TGTGCCAGCAGTTTATACTCCGGGACAGGGAACCATGAGCAGTTCTTC. Amino acids: CASSLYSGTGNHEQFF.

With respect to this clone: Different DNA sequences within this sample yield the same CDR3. The CDR3 loop reads CASSQDLGSGANVLTF. The CDR3 DNA follows: TGCGCCAGCAGCCAAGACCTTGGCTCTGGGGCCAACGTCCTGACTTTC. The rearrangement links TRBV4-3 to TRBJ2-6; unclear D gene. The V gene's germline CDR1 is LGHNA and CDR2 YSLEER. The V gene lost 0 bases and the J gene lost 0 bases, with 6 bases spanning the gap. The CDR3 length is 16 residues.

This chain uses TRBV6-6 with TRBJ1-2; 9 positions match TRBD1. J was trimmed by 10 bases and V by 5 bases; bases with no gene match: 14. Germline V lookup: CDR1 MNHNY, CDR2 SVGAGI (reference sequence). The CDR3 runs 15 residues. DNA of the CDR3: TGTGCCAGCAGTCCCCTCGGGACAGGGTCCAACTACTACACCTTC. This translates into CASSPLGTGSNYYTF.

The chain employs TRBV19 and TRBJ1-5; 9 positions match TRBD1. Germline V gene data show CDR1 as LNHDA and CDR2 as SQIVND (reference sequence). With 5 bases clipped from V and 6 bases from J, the junction kept 5 bases outside the gene matches. This CDR3 is 14 amino acids long. The CDR3 here is CASSPTGGGQPQHF. The CDR3 DNA reads TGTGCCAGTAGTCCTACAGGGGGCGGTCAGCCCCAGCATTTT.

The chain combines TRBV28 with TRBJ2-1, with 7 bases identical to TRBD2. This CDR3 has 14 amino acids. The V segment lost 6 bases and the J segment 7 bases; nucleotides outside the gene matches: 9. Germline V CDR1 and CDR2: MDHEN, SYDVKM. The CDR3 DNA sequence: TGTGCCAGCAGCCTTGGACTAGACATAAATGAGCAGTTCTTC. This gives the protein CASSLGLDINEQFF.

The chain couples TRBV7-8 to TRBJ2-1; D unresolved. Per germline, CDR1 SGHVS and CDR2 FQNEAQ. V dropped 0 bases and J dropped 9 bases, with 6 bases sitting between them. The CDR3 extends over 12 amino acids. The CDR3 bases are TGTGCCAGCAGCTTAGCGCTGGGTGAGCAGTTCTTC. Translation gives CASSLALGEQFF.